Shown below are 26 T cell receptor beta chains from a single sample sequenced in a study of blood T cell repertoires in COVID-19. This table comes from immunoSEQ multiplex PCR, and its TCRdb copy is limited to in-frame clones, with some not included. Counted here are around 300,000 clones, 85% to 90% occurring once; the ten biggest clones make up 1.5% to 2%. The sample was PBMCs or T cells enriched from blood (not recorded which). These receptors all come from a woman between 18 and 30 years old with acute COVID-19.

This chain joins TRBV5-6 and TRBJ2-7; D is possibly TRBD1 (5 bases). Trimming cost V 4 bases and J 2 bases, with 13 bases left between them. Germline V gene lookup returns CDR1 SGHDT and CDR2 YYEEEE. This CDR3 is built from 14 residues. The DNA for the CDR3 is TGTGCCAGCAGCGAGGTCGGACAAACCTACGAGCAGTACTTC. Translation gives CASSEVGQTYEQYF.

The V gene is TRBV6-1, the J gene TRBJ1-2, with D perhaps matching TRBD1 (5 bases). Per the germline V gene, CDR1 is MNHNS and CDR2 is SASEGT. V lost 1 base and J lost 7, with 19 bases in between. This CDR3 is built from 16 residues. In nucleotides, the CDR3 is TGTGCCAGCAGTGAAGTGGCGACAGCCCTTTCGGCTGGCTACACCTTC. Translation gives CASSEVATALSAGYTF.

This chain uses TRBV24-1 with TRBJ2-5, with 9 bases matching TRBD1. Germline V gene data show CDR1 as KGHDR and CDR2 as SFDVKD. The CDR3 has 14 amino acids. V was pared by 4 bases and J by 5 bases, with 4 bases of the junction left unmatched. CDR3 in amino acids: CATSETGGQETQYF. The CDR3 DNA reads as TGTGCCACCAGTGAGACAGGGGGTCAGGAGACCCAGTACTTC.

The chain employs TRBV7-3 and TRBJ2-4, with D tentatively TRBD1 (5 bases). V lost 2 bases to trimming and J lost 9 bases, with 23 bases between them. CDR3 size: 17 residues. CDR1 SGHTA and CDR2 FQGTGA come from the germline V gene. CDR3 DNA: TGTGCCAGCAGCTTATTACCCGCAGGGAATCAGGCTAGCATTCAGTACTTC. Its protein product is CASSLLPAGNQASIQYF.

The rearrangement uses TRBV28 and TRBJ1-2, with 7 nucleotides matching TRBD1. V was pared by 6 bases and J by 4 bases, with 8 bases of the junction left unmatched. Per the germline V gene, CDR1 is MDHEN and CDR2 is SYDVKM. CDR3 size: 14 residues. CDR3 residues: CASSARQGLYGYTF. CDR3 DNA: TGTGCCAGCAGCGCTAGACAGGGCCTCTATGGCTACACCTTC.

This clone occurred once. The chain uses TRBV13 and TRBJ2-3; perhaps TRBD1 as D (7 bases). The length of the CDR3 is 16 residues. Germline assignment: CDR1 PRHDT and CDR2 FYEKMQ (reference sequence). V was clipped by 5 bases and J by 4 bases, with 19 bases between them. Here the CDR3 DNA reads TGTGCCAGCAGCCATTCGTACAGGGGAGGCCCAGATACGCAGTATTTT. Encoded protein: CASSHSYRGGPDTQYF.

The chain uses TRBV19 and TRBJ2-3; D gene unclear. Trimming removed 6 bases at V and 4 bases at J, with 8 bases between. This CDR3 is 12 amino acids long. The germline V gene has CDR1 LNHDA and CDR2 SQIVND (reference sequence). This CDR3 reads CASRAFADTQYF. CDR3 nucleotides: TGTGCCAGTAGGGCCTTTGCAGATACGCAGTATTTT.

V usage is TRBV19 and J usage is TRBJ1-6, with D possibly being TRBD1 (6 bases). Germline V gives CDR1 LNHDA, CDR2 SQIVND (reference sequence). V lost 7 bases and J 10 bases, leaving 14 bases between the germline ends. CDR3 size: 13 residues. CDR3 sequence: CASNEGGLSPLHF. DNA for the CDR3: TGTGCCAGTAACGAGGGGGGGCTCTCACCCCTCCACTTT.

The chain employs TRBV7-9 and TRBJ2-2; 12 bases fit TRBD2. This CDR3 region has 19 residues. Germline values: CDR1 SEHNR, CDR2 FQNEAQ (reference sequence). The V segment lost 6 bases and the J segment 6 bases; nucleotides outside the gene matches: 17. The CDR3 here is CASSSSKWTSGKSAGELFF. The CDR3 DNA reads TGTGCCAGCAGTTCCAGTAAGTGGACTAGCGGGAAATCTGCCGGGGAGCTGTTTTTT.

The chain is built from TRBV3-1 (or the pseudogene TRBV3-2) and TRBJ2-7, with 8 bases matching TRBD2. Losses at the gene ends were 1 base for V and 1 base for J; bases not matched to a gene: 9. CDR1 is LGHDT, CDR2 YNNKEL, per germline (reference sequence). The CDR3 contains 17 residues. CDR3 DNA sequence: TGTGCCAGCAGCCAAGCTTCGCTAGCGGGTTTGTCCTACGAGCAGTACTTC. As protein: CASSQASLAGLSYEQYF.

This chain joins TRBV12-5 and TRBJ2-3; D remains ambiguous. V gave up 3 bases and J gave up 4 bases, with 5 bases separating them. The CDR3 length is 12 residues. The V gene's germline CDR1 is LGHNT and CDR2 FRNRAP. As DNA, the CDR3 is TGTGCTAGTGGTTTATCTCCAGATACGCAGTATTTT. This codes for CASGLSPDTQYF.

The V call is TRBV30, the J call TRBJ2-2; 11 nucleotides align to TRBD2. The CDR3 has 17 amino acids. In germline, CDR1 is GTSNPN, CDR2 SVGIG (reference sequence). After removal of 2 bases from V and 6 bases from J, the junction contained 11 bases not matched to a gene. Here the CDR3 reads CAWSRIWTSGFAGELFF. CDR3 nucleotide sequence: TGTGCCTGGAGTCGAATCTGGACTAGCGGGTTTGCCGGGGAGCTGTTTTTT.

The chain is built from TRBV7-2 and TRBJ2-3, with a tentative D call TRBD2 (6 bases). CDR3 length equals 13 residues. CDR1 SGHTA and CDR2 FQGNSA come from the germline V gene. The V end lost 5 bases, the J end lost 6 bases, and 12 bases lay between the germline ends. Here the CDR3 reads CASSALASDTQYF. CDR3 in DNA: TGTGCCAGCAGCGCGCTAGCGTCGGATACGCAGTATTTT.

The chain uses TRBV6-6 and TRBJ2-1; 7 nucleotides align to TRBD1. Per the germline V gene, CDR1 is MNHNY and CDR2 is SVGAGI (reference sequence). The ends lost 2 bases at V and 10 bases at J; junction bases unmatched: 8. This CDR3 comprises 14 residues. The CDR3 nucleotides read TGTGCCAGCAGTTACGCCGGGACAGTTCAGGAGCAGTTCTTC. Its translation: CASSYAGTVQEQFF.

This chain links TRBV9 with TRBJ2-7, with D possibly TRBD2 on 5 matching bases. With 0 bases removed from V and 3 bases from J, the gap between germline ends came to 16 bases. This CDR3 is 16 amino acids long. The germline V gene encodes CDR1 SGDLS and CDR2 YYNGEE. CDR3 sequence (DNA): TGTGCCAGCAGCGTAGTTTCCGCGTCGGGAATCTACGAGCAGTACTTC. It yields the protein CASSVVSASGIYEQYF.

The table lists this clone with a count of one. The chain combines TRBV10-3 with TRBJ2-5; TRBD1 matches 8 bases. The germline V gene encodes CDR1 ENHRY and CDR2 SYGVKD. The V segment lost 8 bases and the J segment 2 bases; nucleotides outside the gene matches: 4. This CDR3 contains 13 residues. CDR3 sequence: CAISRTGQETQYF. The CDR3 region has the DNA TGTGCCATCTCTCGGACAGGGCAAGAGACCCAGTACTTC.

The table lists this clone with a count of one. The genes are TRBV15 and TRBJ1-3; TRBD1 aligns across 7 bases. The V gene end was trimmed by 1 base and the J gene end by 2 bases; junction bases not matched to a gene: 5. This CDR3 is 16 amino acids long. In germline, CDR1 is LNHNV, CDR2 YYDKDF (reference sequence). CDR3 residues: CATSRAAGGPGNTIYF. The CDR3 DNA follows: TGTGCCACCAGCAGAGCAGCAGGGGGGCCTGGAAACACCATATATTTT.

As regards this clone: One junction end does not reproduce the germline sequence, and a read error may be involved. This chain uses TRBV28 with TRBJ1-5; D unresolved. This CDR3 region has 12 residues. Germline CDR1 is MDHEN and CDR2 is SYDVKM. CDR3 coding DNA: TGCAGTTCGTGTTATAGCAATCAGCCCCAGCATTTT. Translating gives CSSCYSNQPQHF.

The rearrangement joins TRBV4-2 to TRBJ2-7; D remains unclear. This CDR3 spans 12 amino acids. Between the trimmed V and J ends, which lost 1 base and 2 bases, there was a span of 3 bases. The germline V gene has CDR1 LGHNA and CDR2 YNFKEQ. Here the CDR3 reads CASSQGTYEQYF. CDR3 in DNA: TGTGCCAGCAGCCAAGGTACCTACGAGCAGTACTTC.

CDR3: CASSFPLVASNQPQHF. CDR3 nucleotide sequence: TGTGCCAGCAGTTTTCCGTTGGTTGCGAGCAATCAGCCCCAGCATTTT. The chain is built from TRBV28 and TRBJ1-5, with D unresolved. The CDR3 sequence is 16 residues long. V dropped 3 bases and J dropped 1 base, with 13 bases sitting between them. Germline CDR1 and CDR2: MDHEN and SYDVKM.

This sequence joins TRBV21-1 and TRBJ2-6; TRBD2, as called in the table, went unchecked against the DNA. TRBV21-1 is designated a pseudogene. The CDR3 has 16 amino acids. The CDR3: CASSSGRGPGANVLTF. The CDR3 bases are TGTGCCAGCAGCTCAGGGCGGGGGCCTGGGGCCAACGTCCTGACTTTC.

The gene calls are TRBV12-3 or TRBV12-4 and TRBJ1-4; the D gene is possibly TRBD1 (5 bases). V was pared by 6 bases and J by 4 bases, with 9 bases between. This CDR3 region has 13 residues. CDR3 loop: CASSRDLNEKLFF. The DNA of the CDR3 is TGTGCCAGCAGCAGGGATCTTAATGAAAAACTGTTTTTT.

The gene calls are TRBV3-1 (or the pseudogene TRBV3-2) and TRBJ2-5, with D hard to call. CDR3 size: 14 residues. The V end lost 2 bases, the J end lost 2 bases, and 9 bases lay between the germline ends. CDR1 and CDR2 (germline): LGHDT, YNNKEL (reference sequence). For the CDR3, the DNA is TGTGCCAGCAGCCAATATCTAGTGCAAGAGACCCAGTACTTC. Protein: CASSQYLVQETQYF.

About this clone: The sample holds other DNA sequences that translate to the same CDR3. This sequence joins TRBV3-1 (or the pseudogene TRBV3-2) and TRBJ1-3; possible D gene TRBD1, 5 bases. Deletions cut 1 base from V and 1 base from J, with 8 bases between. The length of the CDR3 is 15 residues. Per the germline V gene, CDR1 is LGHDT and CDR2 is YNNKEL (reference sequence). The CDR3 coding sequence is TGTGCCAGCAGCCAAGCAGGGTCGTCTGGAAACACCATATATTTT. Its translation: CASSQAGSSGNTIYF.

The V gene is TRBV5-1, the J gene TRBJ2-3, with 13 bases lining up with TRBD2. V trimming: 5 bases; J trimming: 0 bases; junction bases outside the gene matches: 9. Germline V CDR1 and CDR2: SGHRS, YFSETQ. This CDR3 contains 18 residues. The CDR3 region is CASRGLAGELFSTDTQYF. The CDR3 DNA follows: TGCGCCAGCAGAGGACTAGCGGGAGAATTATTCAGCACAGATACGCAGTATTTT.

This chain joins TRBV3-1 (or the pseudogene TRBV3-2) and TRBJ2-3; 11 bases line up with TRBD2. CDR1 is LGHDT and CDR2 is YNNKEL in the germline V gene (reference sequence). The CDR3 is 17 amino acids. V was pared by 4 bases and J by 2 bases, with 8 bases of the junction left unmatched. CDR3 sequence (DNA): TGTGCCAGCAGCCTCCGCTCTAGCGGGAGGCACACAGATACGCAGTATTTT. As protein: CASSLRSSGRHTDTQYF.